These 7 T cell receptor beta chains were all obtained from the same sample, sequenced in a study of CD8+ T cells in alopecia areata. Treatment indicated: oral pan-JAK inhibitor, 5-10 mg twice daily. cDNA reverse transcribed from extracted RNA served as the sequencing template. TCRdb keeps only in-frame clones here, not all; method: immunoSEQ multiplex PCR. The data contain about 210,000 clones, just over 65% of them singletons. This sample comprised CD4+ T cells sorted from blood, obtained at week 44, from a patient treated with tofacitinib. The receptors derive from a human donor with alopecia areata.

The rearrangement uses TRBV30 and TRBJ1-2; D possibly corresponds to TRBD1 (6 bases). V dropped 3 bases and J dropped 6 bases, with 17 bases sitting between them. CDR3 length: 14 amino acids. Per the germline V gene, CDR1 is GTSNPN and CDR2 is SVGIG (reference sequence). DNA of the CDR3: TGTGCCTGGAGGCGCCAGGGGCGGATGGATGGCTACACCTTC. This codes for CAWRRQGRMDGYTF. The variable domain in full, with the rest retrieved from reference TRBV30 and TRBJ1-2, is SQTIHQWPATLVQPVGSPLSLECTVEGTSNPNLYWYRQAAGRGLQLLFYSVGIGQISSEVPQNLSASRPQDRQFILSSKKLLLSDSGFYLCAWRRQGRMDGYTFGSGTRLTVV.

The chain is built from TRBV5-1 and TRBJ2-5, with 8 bases identical to TRBD2. The length of the CDR3 is 15 residues. The trim removed 4 bases at V and 4 bases at J, leaving 9 bases unmatched. Germline CDR1 and CDR2: SGHRS and YFSETQ. Written as DNA, the CDR3 is TGCGCCAGCAGCCCGACGCGGGGGGCCGGAGAGACCCAGTACTTC. It specifies CASSPTRGAGETQYF.

Notes on this clone: In this CDR3 the conserved last residue, phenylalanine or tryptophan, is missing, so a read error is likely. The limits of the CDR3 on the DNA are not certain, so only TCRdb's listed CDR3 is given. The V and J genes are TRBV30 and TRBJ1-2. With termini counted, the CDR3 has 15 amino acids. Per the germline V gene, CDR1 is GTSNPN and CDR2 is SVGIG (reference sequence). This CDR3 is CALRFDEDRFNSRLL.

The rearrangement uses TRBV2 and TRBJ2-2; D is unclear. The ends were cut back, 1 base at V and 0 bases at J, with 12 bases in the middle. From germline, CDR1 is SNHLY and CDR2 FYNNEI. The CDR3 is 17 amino acids. Here the CDR3 DNA reads TGTGCCAGCAGTGAAGATTTGGGGAACCCGAACACCGGGGAGCTGTTTTTT. Translating it yields CASSEDLGNPNTGELFF.

This sequence joins TRBV11-1 and TRBJ2-1, with D unclear. This CDR3 has 13 residues. Per the germline V gene, CDR1 is SGHAT and CDR2 is FQDESV (reference sequence). Trimming took 3 bases from V and 6 from J, leaving 9 bases between them. The DNA of the CDR3 is TGTGCCAGCAGCTTCTTTGGGGTCAATGAGCAGTTCTTC. Protein sequence: CASSFFGVNEQFF. The full variable domain, in which reference TRBV11-1 and TRBJ2-1 provide the parts outside the CDR3, is EAEVAQSPRYKITEKSQAVAFWCDPISGHATLYWYRQILGQGPELLVQFQDESVVDDSQLPKDRFSAERLKGVDSTLKIQPAELGDSAMYLCASSFFGVNEQFFGPGTRLTVL.

The V and J genes are TRBV7-2 and TRBJ1-2; D is perhaps TRBD1 (6 bases). The CDR3 loop spans 14 amino acids. Per the germline V gene, CDR1 is SGHTA and CDR2 is FQGNSA. Trimming shortened V by 1 base and J by 2 bases, and 8 bases separated the two germline ends. The CDR3 protein is CASSLEGGNYGYTF. CDR3 nucleotide sequence: TGTGCCAGCAGCTTAGAGGGGGGAAACTATGGCTACACCTTC.

J is TRBJ1-5 and V is TRBV7-2; 8 nucleotides align to TRBD1. The V gene's germline CDR1 is SGHTA and CDR2 FQGNSA. V gave up 5 bases and J gave up 6 bases; unmatched junction bases: 9. The CDR3 is made up of 15 amino acids. CDR3 residues: CASSPDRAGAQPQHF. CDR3 sequence (DNA): TGTGCCAGCAGCCCGGACAGGGCAGGGGCTCAGCCCCAGCATTTT.